This TCR beta chain was found in a study of blood T cells in healthy people across ages. With a J-beta primer mix and a sample-barcoded 5' primer, a second PCR ran about 7 to 12 cycles. TCRdb used MiXCR to reprocess the 5' RACE reads, holding one entry per CDR3 protein. Of 550,000 to 750,000 distinct CDR3 sequences in the sample, approximately 21% were seen once. The length of the CDR3 is 12 residues. V shed 1 base and J shed 6 bases, with 9 bases lying between them. Germline loops: CDR1 DFQATT, CDR2 SNEGSKA (reference sequence). The chain recombines TRBV20-1 with TRBJ1-1; D gene ambiguous. The TCR comes from a man in his 70s in good health. What was sequenced was blood. The chain's CDR3 is CSARVLGPEAFF. CDR3 in DNA: TGCAGTGCTAGAGTTTTAGGGCCTGAAGCTTTCTTT.